These 22 T cell receptor beta chains share one sample of origin, sequenced in a study of blood T cell repertoires in COVID-19. TCRdb's table, derived via immunoSEQ multiplex PCR, lists solely in-frame clones and lacks some. Of 250,000 or so clones listed, roughly 84% are singletons. The sequenced sample consisted of peripheral blood. The receptors shown here come from a woman in her 40s who had recovered from COVID-19.

Here the CDR3 DNA reads TGTGCCAGCAGACGATCACCGGGATCCGAAGCTTTCTTT. Residues: CASRRSPGSEAFF. This chain links TRBV12-3 or TRBV12-4 with TRBJ1-1; no definite D call. V lost 6 bases, J lost 8 bases, and 16 bases lay in between. The CDR3 is 13 residues long.

The rearrangement uses TRBV12-3 or TRBV12-4 and TRBJ2-3; 9 bases line up with TRBD2. V gave up 6 bases and J gave up 7 bases; unmatched junction bases: 5. The CDR3 has 13 amino acids. CDR3 in amino acids: CASRAGGAHTQYF. For the CDR3, the DNA is TGTGCCAGCAGGGCGGGGGGGGCTCATACGCAGTATTTT.

J is TRBJ2-3 and V is TRBV5-1; 13 bases are shared with TRBD2. The CDR3 spans 16 residues. Germline V gives CDR1 SGHRS, CDR2 YFSETQ. V lost 4 bases to trimming and J lost 3 bases; unmatched junction nucleotides: 5. For the CDR3, the DNA is TGCGCCAGCAGCGGGGGGACTAGCGGGGTGACAGATACGCAGTATTTT. Residues: CASSGGTSGVTDTQYF.

V is TRBV10-1 and J is TRBJ2-1, with D possibly being TRBD2 (5 bases). Germline V gene data show CDR1 as WNHNN and CDR2 as SYGVQD (reference sequence). The CDR3 has 14 amino acids. Trimming stripped 9 bases from V and 4 bases from J, with 16 bases between. CDR3 DNA sequence: TGCGCCAGTGGTGTTCGGGGTTTTTACAATGAGCAGTTCTTC. Protein product: CASGVRGFYNEQFF.

This clone was counted between two and nine times. V usage is TRBV18 and J usage is TRBJ2-2; 7 bases are shared with TRBD1. The junction had 6 bases not matched to a gene; V was cut back by 3 bases and J by 5 bases. This CDR3 is built from 15 residues. Germline CDR1 KGHSH, CDR2 LQKENI. CDR3: CASSPGQEVTGELFF. The CDR3 bases are TGTGCCAGCTCACCTGGACAGGAGGTGACCGGGGAGCTGTTTTTT. Drawing the rest from reference TRBV18 and TRBJ2-2, the complete variable domain is NAGVMQNPRHLVRRRGQEARLRCSPMKGHSHVYWYRQLPEEGLKFMVYLQKENIIDESGMPKERFSAEFPKEGPSILRIQQVVRGDSAAYFCASSPGQEVTGELFFGEGSRLTVL.

The chain recombines TRBV7-9 with TRBJ2-1, with a weak D call TRBD2 (7 bases). V lost 7 bases and J lost 2, with 18 bases in between. The CDR3 runs 16 residues. Germline V gives CDR1 SEHNR, CDR2 FQNEAQ (reference sequence). This CDR3 is CASIARLGGPYNEQFF. The CDR3 DNA follows: TGTGCCAGCATCGCTAGGTTGGGGGGGCCCTACAATGAGCAGTTCTTC.

The rearrangement uses TRBV7-9 and TRBJ2-3; 7 positions match TRBD1. Per the germline V gene, CDR1 is SEHNR and CDR2 is FQNEAQ (reference sequence). After removal of 1 base from V and 3 bases from J, the junction contained 4 bases not matched to a gene. CDR3 length: 15 residues. The CDR3, as DNA: TGTGCCAGCAGCTTAGTAGACAGGGTGACAGATACGCAGTATTTT. Translation gives CASSLVDRVTDTQYF.

Here the CDR3 DNA reads TGCAGTGCTAGCCCAGGGGATTACACCTTC. Protein product: CSASPGDYTF. The chain couples TRBV20-1 to TRBJ1-2; TRBD1 is a possible D gene (6 bases). The V end lost 3 bases, the J end lost 11 bases, and 10 bases lay between the germline ends. This CDR3 is built from 10 residues. The germline V gene encodes CDR1 DFQATT and CDR2 SNEGSKA (reference sequence).

V is TRBV7-9 and J is TRBJ1-2, with a weak D call TRBD1 (5 bases). This CDR3 has 14 residues. Trimming took off 3 bases at V and 6 bases at J, with 14 bases between the two ends. Germline-derived CDR1 and CDR2 are SEHNR and FQNEAQ (reference sequence). This chain's CDR3 is CASSFAGTAHGYTF. The CDR3 region has the DNA TGTGCCAGCAGCTTCGCCGGGACTGCCCATGGCTACACCTTC. The full variable domain, rest sourced from reference TRBV7-9 and TRBJ1-2, is DTGVSQNPRHKITKRGQNVTFRCDPISEHNRLYWYRQTLGQGPEFLTYFQNEAQLEKSRLLSDRFSAERPKGSFSTLEIQRTEQGDSAMYLCASSFAGTAHGYTFGSGTRLTVV.

The chain couples TRBV30 to TRBJ2-5, with 8 bases aligning to TRBD2. V lost 3 bases and J lost 5; bases outside the gene matches: 11. Germline loops: CDR1 GTSNPN, CDR2 SVGIG (reference sequence). There are 15 residues in the CDR3. Here the CDR3 reads CAWRPPRGVGETQYF. CDR3 DNA: TGTGCCTGGAGACCCCCGCGGGGGGTAGGGGAGACCCAGTACTTC. The full variable domain, completed using reference TRBV30 and TRBJ2-5, is SQTIHQWPATLVQPVGSPLSLECTVEGTSNPNLYWYRQAAGRGLQLLFYSVGIGQISSEVPQNLSASRPQDRQFILSSKKLLLSDSGFYLCAWRPPRGVGETQYFGPGTRLLVL.

The rearrangement joins TRBV5-1 to TRBJ1-2; D is unclear. V lost 0 bases, J lost 3 bases, and 12 bases lay in between. The germline CDR1 and CDR2 sequences are SGHRS and YFSETQ. This CDR3 is 15 amino acids long. CDR3 in DNA: TGCGCCAGCAGCTTGGCCCACGGTGCGGACTATGGCTACACCTTC. It encodes CASSLAHGADYGYTF. Full variable domain (missing parts from reference TRBV5-1 and TRBJ1-2): KAGVTQTPRYLIKTRGQQVTLSCSPISGHRSVSWYQQTPGQGLQFLFEYFSETQRNKGNFPGRFSGRQFSNSRSEMNVSTLELGDSALYLCASSLAHGADYGYTFGSGTRLTVV.

Comment on this clone: This sample includes further DNA sequences coding for the same CDR3. The V gene is TRBV5-1, the J gene TRBJ1-5; 7 bases fit TRBD1. V dropped 0 bases and J dropped 1; count of bases not matched to a gene: 1. Germline V CDR1 and CDR2: SGHRS, YFSETQ. The CDR3 contains 15 residues. The CDR3 DNA reads as TGCGCCAGCAGCTTGGGGGGACAGAGCAATCAGCCCCAGCATTTT. It encodes CASSLGGQSNQPQHF. Drawing the rest from reference TRBV5-1 and TRBJ1-5, the complete variable domain is KAGVTQTPRYLIKTRGQQVTLSCSPISGHRSVSWYQQTPGQGLQFLFEYFSETQRNKGNFPGRFSGRQFSNSRSEMNVSTLELGDSALYLCASSLGGQSNQPQHFGDGTRLSIL.

This chain links TRBV2 with TRBJ1-1; D unclear. The CDR3 covers 12 residues. Germline V CDR1 and CDR2: SNHLY, FYNNEI. V lost 6 bases, J lost 3 bases, and 8 bases lay in between. CDR3 loop: CASRLEDTEAFF. The DNA for the CDR3 is TGTGCCAGCAGGCTAGAGGACACTGAAGCTTTCTTT. Full variable domain (rest looked up from reference TRBV2 and TRBJ1-1): EPEVTQTPSHQVTQMGQEVILRCVPISNHLYFYWYRQILGQKVEFLVSFYNNEISEKSEIFDDQFSVERPDGSNFTLKIRSTKLEDSAMYFCASRLEDTEAFFGQGTRLTVV.

This chain uses TRBV5-1 with TRBJ2-2; D not certain. There are 15 residues in the CDR3. Germline-derived CDR1 and CDR2 are SGHRS and YFSETQ. V was cut by 0 bases and J by 5 bases, with 11 bases left in between. The DNA of the CDR3 is TGCGCCAGCAGCTTGGACGGGTTAGGTACCGGGGAGCTGTTTTTT. Protein sequence: CASSLDGLGTGELFF. Drawing the rest from reference TRBV5-1 and TRBJ2-2, the complete variable domain is KAGVTQTPRYLIKTRGQQVTLSCSPISGHRSVSWYQQTPGQGLQFLFEYFSETQRNKGNFPGRFSGRQFSNSRSEMNVSTLELGDSALYLCASSLDGLGTGELFFGEGSRLTVL.

The chain has TRBV4-1 and TRBJ1-1; D not certain. V lost 1 base and J lost 5, with 11 bases in between. In germline, CDR1 is MGHRA, CDR2 YSYEKL. CDR3 size: 14 residues. In DNA, the CDR3 is TGCGCCAGCAGCCAAGGGTCTCTAGGAACTGAAGCTTTCTTT. Translated, it gives CASSQGSLGTEAFF.

The chain combines TRBV28 with TRBJ1-5; TRBD1 is a possible D gene (6 bases). Germline assignment: CDR1 MDHEN and CDR2 SYDVKM. CDR3 size: 18 residues. Trimming cost V 6 bases and J 2 bases, with 23 bases left between them. The CDR3 region is CASSTIDRGASGNQPQHF. CDR3 coding DNA: TGTGCCAGCAGCACAATTGACCGGGGGGCGAGCGGCAATCAGCCCCAGCATTTT.

V and J are TRBV29-1 and TRBJ1-1; the D gene is possibly TRBD1 (5 bases). Germline loops: CDR1 SQVTM, CDR2 ANQGSEA. V lost 4 bases and J lost 5, with 17 bases in between. This CDR3 comprises 14 residues. The CDR3 loop reads CSVGRGRDLTEAFF. The CDR3 bases are TGCAGCGTTGGGAGGGGAAGGGACCTAACTGAAGCTTTCTTT.

V gene TRBV5-1 combines with J gene TRBJ1-1; D is possibly TRBD1 (5 bases). V was clipped by 4 bases and J by 1 base, with 14 bases between them. The germline gives CDR1 SGHRS, CDR2 YFSETQ. The CDR3 extends over 15 amino acids. CDR3 sequence (DNA): TGCGCCAGCAGCGCTGCTCTCGGGGGGAACACTGAAGCTTTCTTT. Translated: CASSAALGGNTEAFF.

The DNA of the CDR3 is TGTGCCATCAGTGAGTTCAATCAGGGGACGGCCTATGGCTACACCTTC. It yields the protein CAISEFNQGTAYGYTF. This sequence joins TRBV10-3 and TRBJ1-2, with TRBD1 as a possible D gene (6 bases). CDR1 and CDR2 (germline): ENHRY, SYGVKD. The germline V and J ends were trimmed by 1 base and 4 bases, with 16 bases remaining between them. This CDR3 region has 16 residues.

The rearrangement uses TRBV28 and TRBJ1-2, with D possibly matching TRBD1 (5 bases). V was shortened by 7 bases and J by 6 bases, with 15 bases between the two germline ends. CDR3 size: 13 residues. Germline V lookup: CDR1 MDHEN, CDR2 SYDVKM. The CDR3 is CASTTQGHNGYTF. As DNA, the CDR3 is TGTGCCAGCACAACCCAGGGCCATAATGGCTACACCTTC.

J is TRBJ1-5 and V is TRBV6-1; 11 bases line up with TRBD1. The ends lost 8 bases at V and 6 bases at J; junction bases unmatched: 9. The germline V gene has CDR1 MNHNS and CDR2 SASEGT. The CDR3 is made up of 15 amino acids. This CDR3 reads CASSPGTGGTQPQHF. The DNA for the CDR3 is TGTGCCAGCTCCCCAGGGACAGGGGGTACTCAGCCCCAGCATTTT.

This sequence joins TRBV18 and TRBJ2-7; no reliable D call. Between the trimmed V and J ends, which lost 1 base and 0 bases, there was a span of 4 bases. There are 13 residues in the CDR3. Germline lookup yields CDR1 KGHSH and CDR2 LQKENI. Written as DNA, the CDR3 is TGTGCCAGCTCACCACGGAGCTCCTACGAGCAGTACTTC. Translated, it gives CASSPRSSYEQYF.